Following are 10 T cell receptor beta chains from one sample sequenced in a study of CD8+ T cells in alopecia areata. Peripheral blood and lesional scalp punch biopsies came from alopecia areata patients. cDNA reverse transcribed from extracted RNA served as the sequencing template. TCRdb's copy holds only in-frame clones and misses some; the assay was immunoSEQ multiplex PCR. Among roughly 20,000 clones listed, around 66% were seen once. The sequences come from skin, collected at week 0. Every receptor here comes from a human donor with alopecia areata.

The chain links TRBV23-1 to TRBJ2-7; TRBD1 matches 7 bases. TRBV23-1 is labeled an ORF, and its function is uncertain. CDR3 size: 16 residues. J gave up 3 bases and V 1 base, and 9 bases lay outside the gene matches. The CDR3: CASSQLEAGGLYEQYF. The CDR3 DNA reads as TGCGCCAGCAGTCAATTGGAGGCAGGGGGTCTCTACGAGCAGTACTTC.

The chain is built from TRBV6-5 and TRBJ2-2; 10 bases map to TRBD1. With 8 bases clipped from V and 5 bases from J, the junction kept 2 bases outside the gene matches. The CDR3 totals 13 residues. The germline gives CDR1 MNHEY, CDR2 SVGAGI. This CDR3 is CASRDRGTGELFF. The DNA of the CDR3 is TGTGCCAGCCGGGACAGGGGTACCGGGGAGCTGTTTTTT.

The gene calls are TRBV6-4 and TRBJ2-1; D is ambiguous. CDR1 and CDR2 from the germline V gene are MRHNA and SNTAGT. Between the trimmed V and J ends, which lost 0 bases and 6 bases, there was a span of 6 bases. The CDR3 covers 13 residues. CDR3 DNA: TGTGCCAGCAGTGACTCGATGGTCAATGAGCAGTTCTTC. Translation: CASSDSMVNEQFF.

The gene calls are TRBV27 and TRBJ1-2; tentatively, D is TRBD1 (6 bases). Trimming cost V 10 bases and J 4 bases, with 22 bases left between them. The CDR3 is 15 residues long. Germline CDR1 is MNHEY and CDR2 is SMNVEV (reference sequence). The CDR3 DNA reads TGTGCCACCCTACCCTCGACAGGATGGCCCTATGGCTACACCTTC. It is translated as CATLPSTGWPYGYTF.

This sequence joins TRBV12-5 and TRBJ1-1; D gene unclear. This CDR3 is 19 amino acids long. V dropped 2 bases and J dropped 3 bases, with 25 bases sitting between them. The germline CDR1 and CDR2 sequences are LGHNT and FRNRAP. The CDR3 coding sequence is TGTGCTAGTGGTTTGCCCCATCCCCCCCAGGACCTCTTAGACACTGAAGCTTTCTTT. Translating gives CASGLPHPPQDLLDTEAFF.

The rearrangement joins TRBV6-6 to TRBJ2-1, with D perhaps being TRBD1 or TRBD2 (7 bases each). Germline assignment: CDR1 MNHNY and CDR2 SVGAGI (reference sequence). CDR3 length: 15 amino acids. V lost 5 bases and J lost 6, with 17 bases in between. The CDR3: CASSLTGRGVNEQFF. CDR3 nucleotides: TGTGCCAGCAGTCTGACAGGGAGGGGGGTCAATGAGCAGTTCTTC.

This clone is medium-sized by share. The chain uses TRBV10-2 and TRBJ2-3; weak D call: TRBD2 (6 bases). The V end was cut by 7 bases, the J end by 2 bases, with 22 bases between. Germline CDR1 WSHSY, CDR2 SAAADI. This CDR3 is built from 17 residues. The CDR3: CASKRTGTAEITDTQYF. Here the CDR3 DNA reads TGCGCCAGCAAGCGAACCGGGACTGCTGAGATCACAGATACGCAGTATTTT.

Only a few counts were recorded for this clone. The chain links TRBV6-5 to TRBJ2-7; 7 nucleotides line up with TRBD1. This CDR3 region has 15 residues. Germline V gene data show CDR1 as MNHEY and CDR2 as SVGAGI. V lost 4 bases and J lost 1; bases outside the gene matches: 7. The CDR3 sequence: CASSLRAGGSYEQYF. CDR3 nucleotide sequence: TGTGCCAGCAGTTTACGCGCAGGGGGATCCTACGAGCAGTACTTC.

The chain uses TRBV5-1 and TRBJ1-1, with 7 positions matching TRBD1. V lost 4 bases and J lost 7; bases outside the gene matches: 4. Per germline, CDR1 SGHRS and CDR2 YFSETQ. CDR3 size: 12 residues. Written as DNA, the CDR3 is TGCGCCAGCAGCCCGGGACAGCATGAAGCTTTCTTT. Translated, it gives CASSPGQHEAFF. The full variable domain, its missing parts supplied by reference TRBV5-1 and TRBJ1-1, is KAGVTQTPRYLIKTRGQQVTLSCSPISGHRSVSWYQQTPGQGLQFLFEYFSETQRNKGNFPGRFSGRQFSNSRSEMNVSTLELGDSALYLCASSPGQHEAFFGQGTRLTVV.

The gene calls are TRBV10-3 and TRBJ2-1; 11 bases fit TRBD2. V gave up 4 bases and J gave up 6 bases; unmatched junction bases: 8. The CDR3 totals 16 residues. Germline CDR1 is ENHRY and CDR2 is SYGVKD. The CDR3 DNA follows: TGTGCCATCAGTGGCCTAGCGGGGGGTTCGGTCAATGAGCAGTTCTTC. Amino acid sequence: CAISGLAGGSVNEQFF.